This T cell receptor (beta chain) was sequenced during a study of blood T cell repertoires in COVID-19. Study summary: Italy, Spain and the United States were the sources of the convalescent and acute COVID-19 samples. PBMCs, B-cell-depleted T cells, or T cells provided the cDNA or gDNA that made up the material.

In the original workflow: Estimated nucleated cell counts came from reference gene primer amplification. Sequencing used immunoSEQ multiplex PCR; TCRdb keeps in-frame clones, though not all of them. Clonal size and the V and J genes are those of that table, whereas D and trimming came from the DNA. The repertoire has fewer than 150,000 clones, about 85% of them found once; the top ten carry 1.5% to 1.9%. Trimming shortened V by 3 bases and J by 6 bases, and 12 bases separated the two germline ends. The CDR3 covers 14 residues. Germline V gives CDR1 MNHEY, CDR2 SMNVEV (reference sequence). V usage is TRBV27 and J usage is TRBJ1-5; possible D gene TRBD1, 6 bases. This TCR came from a man over 45 with acute or convalescent COVID-19. Material: peripheral blood. The CDR3 bases are TGTGCCAGCAGTTTCAGGGGTGAGGGTCAGCCCCAGCATTTT. Its protein is CASSFRGEGQPQHF.